Here is one TCR beta chain with its context. What it binds is not known. This sample was included in a study of siplizumab effects on memory and regulatory T cells. Overall study results and limits: Researchers could map only a minor fraction of alloreactive clones to unstimulated subsets. The drug siplizumab significantly decreased the alloreactive sequences that could be traced to unstimulated CD4+ memory cells.

Assay used: immunoSEQ multiplex PCR; TCRdb lists only in-frame clones, some missing. The repertoire consists of nearly 95,000 clones, with 94% occurring once and the leading ten covering around 0.3%. Between the trimmed V and J ends, which lost 3 bases and 5 bases, there was a span of 10 bases. The CDR3 has 13 residues. Germline V gives CDR1 SGHAT, CDR2 FQNNGV. The J gene is TRBJ1-1, the V gene TRBV11-2; D is uncertain. The sample consisted of non-Treg CD4+ T cells sorted from blood. The source is a human donor in good health. In DNA, the CDR3 is TGTGCCAGCAGCTTTGGGGAAAGGACTGAAGCTTTCTTT. This translates into CASSFGERTEAFF. The full variable domain, completed using reference TRBV11-2 and TRBJ1-1, is EAGVAQSPRYKIIEKRQSVAFWCNPISGHATLYWYQQILGQGPKLLIQFQNNGVVDDSQLPKDRFSAERLKGVDSTLKIQPAKLEDSAVYLCASSFGERTEAFFGQGTRLTVV.